The source of this TCR beta chain is a study of T-cell reconstitution after alpha-beta-depleted transplantation in children. This clonotype was recorded at least ten times. With V trimmed by 6 bases and J by 6 bases, 7 bases remained unmatched. Germline CDR1 and CDR2: SQVTM and ANQGSEA. CDR3 length: 13 residues. Unique molecular identifiers were built into the TCRbeta library. TCRdb processed the PCR reads anew with MiXCR; each CDR3 protein has one entry. In the table there are approximately 400,000 distinct CDR3 sequences, about a tenth of which are singletons. Here the sequenced sample was PBMCs from the stem cell graft donor, taken from the stem cell graft. This chain links TRBV29-1 with TRBJ1-5; 8 positions agree with TRBD1. The clonotype originates from a human donor who donated a stem cell graft to a child with acute myeloid leukemia. The CDR3 nucleotides read TGCAGCGTAGGACAGGGCGGGGGTCAGCCCCAGCATTTT. It is translated as CSVGQGGGQPQHF. The full variable domain, rest sourced from reference TRBV29-1 and TRBJ1-5, is SAVISQKPSRDICQRGTSLTIQCQVDSQVTMMFWYRQQPGQSLTLIATANQGSEATYESGFVIDKFPISRPNLTFSTLTVSNMSPEDSSIYLCSVGQGGGQPQHFGDGTRLSIL.